These T cell receptor beta chains were read from a single sample in a study of blood T cell repertoires in COVID-19. The method was immunoSEQ multiplex PCR; TCRdb's version includes in-frame clones alone and lacks a portion of them. The data contain approximately 89,000 clones, nearly 95% of them singletons. Sequenced sample: peripheral blood. The receptor set was obtained from a human donor with active COVID-19. The donor label of this sample is uncertain. Each CDR3 is given with its conserved first and last residue. Each record gives: clone size, J gene, CDR3 length, D gene, V gene, CDR3 DNA, CDR3 protein. The D gene is left open where the match is weak. Only part of the rows carry a size: once, few, many, or a class if the clone is expanded.

>.|TRBJ1-1|13|.|TRBV4-3
TGCGCCAGCAGCCAACGACAGTCCACTGAAGCTTTCTTT
CASSQRQSTEAFF
>.|TRBJ2-1|14|TRBD2|TRBV15
TGTGCCACCAGCGGATGGACTAGCGGCAATGAGCAGTTCTTC
CATSGWTSGNEQFF
>.|TRBJ2-7|15|.|TRBV6-2/TRBV6-3
TGTGCCAGCAGCCTTGGGACTCGCCGGTCCTACGAGCAGTACTTC
CASSLGTRRSYEQYF
>.|TRBJ1-5|15|.|TRBV19
TGTGCCAGTAGTATAGTGGTGAGTAAGAATCAGCCCCAGCATTTT
CASSIVVSKNQPQHF
>.|TRBJ2-3|16|TRBD2|TRBV7-8
TGTGCCAGCAGCTTGGGGGACTATTCTAGCACAGATACGCAGTATTTT
CASSLGDYSSTDTQYF
>.|TRBJ2-7|13|.|TRBV25-1
TGTGCCACCCTGGGCGGGACCCCCTACGAGCAGTACTTC
CATLGGTPYEQYF
>.|TRBJ2-4|13|TRBD1|TRBV9
TGTGCCAGCAGCGTAGGGCAGGGGGACATTCAGTACTTC
CASSVGQGDIQYF
>once|TRBJ1-1|15|.|TRBV18
TGTGCCAGCTCGAAAACAGGGCCCCCGGAGACTGAAGCTTTCTTT
CASSKTGPPETEAFF
>.|TRBJ1-2|17|.|TRBV27
TGTGCCAGCAGTTCCCTCAGGGGATTTGGGACTAACTATGGCTACACCTTC
CASSSLRGFGTNYGYTF
>.|TRBJ2-7|11|.|TRBV6-6
TGTGCCAGCCGCGATACCTACGAGCAGTACTTC
CASRDTYEQYF
>.|TRBJ2-7|13|.|TRBV18
TGTGCCAGCTCACCCCAGGAACACTACGAGCAGTACTTC
CASSPQEHYEQYF
>.|TRBJ1-5|15|.|TRBV28
TGTGCCAGCAGACTAATAGGGAGGGGCAATCAGCCCCAGCATTTT
CASRLIGRGNQPQHF
>.|TRBJ2-5|15|.|TRBV7-9
TGTGCCAGCAGCTTAGGGGCGGCAGGGCAGGAGACCCAGTACTTC
CASSLGAAGQETQYF
>.|TRBJ1-5|14|TRBD1|TRBV2
TGTGCCAGCAGCGGGACAGCTAGCAATCAGCCCCAGCATTTT
CASSGTASNQPQHF
>.|TRBJ1-3|17|TRBD1|TRBV9
TGTGCCAGCAGCGTAGGTGGTGGACAGGGGACTGGAAACACCATATATTTT
CASSVGGGQGTGNTIYF
>.|TRBJ2-3|15|.|TRBV20-1
TGCAGTGCTAGTAGGCCCGTGGGCAGCACAGATACGCAGTATTTT
CSASRPVGSTDTQYF
>few|TRBJ2-1|13|.|TRBV7-9
TGTGCCAGCAGCTTAGACAGTTACAATGAGCAGTTCTTC
CASSLDSYNEQFF
>.|TRBJ2-1|15|TRBD2|TRBV28
TGTGCCAGCAGAAGAGCGGGAGACGCCTACAATGAGCAGTTCTTC
CASRRAGDAYNEQFF
>.|TRBJ2-2|19|TRBD1|TRBV5-5
TGTGCCAGCAGTTATGCAGCGAAACGACAGGGAGTAGGCACCGGGGAGCTGTTTTTT
CASSYAAKRQGVGTGELFF
>.|TRBJ2-3|15|.|TRBV4-3
TGCGCCAGCAGCCAAGATCGGGTTACAACAGATACGCAGTATTTT
CASSQDRVTTDTQYF
>.|TRBJ1-5|16|TRBD1|TRBV7-9
TGTGCCAGCAGCTTAGCGGCAGGGGGCCTTCTTCAGCCCCAGCATTTT
CASSLAAGGLLQPQHF
>.|TRBJ2-2|15|TRBD1|TRBV5-1
TGCGCCAGCAGCCTGACAGGGGGCGACACCGGGGAGCTGTTTTTT
CASSLTGGDTGELFF
>.|TRBJ2-2|19|TRBD2|TRBV11-3
TGTGCCAGCATACACTCGCGACTAGCGGGGGGGCTTTTCACCGGGGAGCTGTTTTTT
CASIHSRLAGGLFTGELFF
>.|TRBJ2-3|11|.|TRBV29-1
TGCAGCGTTGATCGCGCAGATACGCAGTATTTT
CSVDRADTQYF
>.|TRBJ1-2|15|.|TRBV14
TGTGCCAGCAGCCCATGGCGGGGGGGCAACTATGGCTACACCTTC
CASSPWRGGNYGYTF
>once|TRBJ2-7|12|.|TRBV7-2
TGTGCCAGCAGCCTCCTAGGAGATGAGCAGTACTTC
CASSLLGDEQYF
>.|TRBJ2-5|14|.|TRBV7-8
TGTGCCAGCAGCATGGGGCCCACGAAAGAGACCCAGTACTTC
CASSMGPTKETQYF
>.|TRBJ2-7|13|TRBD2|TRBV2
TGTGCCAGCATCTTAGCGGGGGGTCTCGAGCAGTACTTC
CASILAGGLEQYF
>.|TRBJ1-2|14|.|TRBV24-1
TGTGCCACCAGTGAAACAGGGCGTGAAGATGGCTACACCTTC
CATSETGREDGYTF
>.|TRBJ2-2|14|.|TRBV11-2
TGTGCCAGCAGGAGGGAATCGAACACCGGGGAGCTGTTTTTT
CASRRESNTGELFF
>.|TRBJ2-3|14|.|TRBV28
TGTGCCAGCAGTTTAAGGACTAGCACAGATACGCAGTATTTT
CASSLRTSTDTQYF
>.|TRBJ2-7|11|.|TRBV28
TGTGCCAGCAGAATAGTATACGAGCAGTACTTC
CASRIVYEQYF
>once|TRBJ1-3|16|TRBD1|TRBV6-1
TGTGCCAGCAGTGATTTTGGGACAGGGCCCGGAAACACCATATATTTT
CASSDFGTGPGNTIYF
>.|TRBJ1-5|14|.|TRBV19
TGTGCCAGTAGGTTAGGGGAAGGGGATCAGCCCCAGCATTTT
CASRLGEGDQPQHF
>.|TRBJ1-1|14|TRBD1|TRBV6-6
TGTGCCAGCAGTTACGCAGGGGGGTATACTGAAGCTTTCTTT
CASSYAGGYTEAFF
>.|TRBJ1-5|16|.|TRBV19
TGTGCCAGTAGTATCAATAGTAGGGGTAGCAATCAGCCCCAGCATTTT
CASSINSRGSNQPQHF